This T cell receptor beta chain was identified in a study of tumor-infiltrating lymphocytes in primary liver carcinoma. Study context: Spanning 4.2 to 10 cm, the tumors were T1-T3 N0M0. Samples yielded about 3.5 to 7.5 million productive TCRbeta reads, similar across tissue types.

V shed 4 bases and J shed 3 bases, with 13 bases lying between them. The CDR3 covers 13 residues. In germline, CDR1 is GTSNPN, CDR2 SVGIG (reference sequence). The researchers produced TCR beta cDNA from about 510 ng total RNA with a constant-region primer. Three-round nested multiplex PCR performed with slightly modified ARM-PCR produced the TCR beta libraries. TRBV1-TRBV30 forward primers paired with a C-beta reverse primer were used in the first two PCR rounds, which ran roughly 10 cycles each. TCRdb itself ran the multiplex PCR reads through MiXCR, one entry per CDR3 protein. The sample records approximately 120,000 distinct CDR3 sequences, roughly three fifths being singletons. This clonotype was counted a few times. The antigen remains unidentified. Study-wide results and caveats: Compared with tumor region pairs, tumor-adjacent and tumor-blood pairs overlapped less.

Without any cell sorting, about 19-32 mg of bulk tissue yielded co-extracted RNA and DNA. Infection with HBV was chronic in patients; they were treatment-naive. What was sequenced was liver tumor tissue from sampling region 3. Subset reported: tumor region T3, left-lateral pole. This rearrangement joins TRBV30 to TRBJ2-7, with a possible D match to TRBD1 (6 bases). This sequence originates from a woman in her sixties with primary liver carcinoma and hepatitis B virus infection. Here the CDR3 DNA reads TGTGCCTGGACAGGGGAGAGCAACTACGAGCAGTACTTC. Protein product: CAWTGESNYEQYF.